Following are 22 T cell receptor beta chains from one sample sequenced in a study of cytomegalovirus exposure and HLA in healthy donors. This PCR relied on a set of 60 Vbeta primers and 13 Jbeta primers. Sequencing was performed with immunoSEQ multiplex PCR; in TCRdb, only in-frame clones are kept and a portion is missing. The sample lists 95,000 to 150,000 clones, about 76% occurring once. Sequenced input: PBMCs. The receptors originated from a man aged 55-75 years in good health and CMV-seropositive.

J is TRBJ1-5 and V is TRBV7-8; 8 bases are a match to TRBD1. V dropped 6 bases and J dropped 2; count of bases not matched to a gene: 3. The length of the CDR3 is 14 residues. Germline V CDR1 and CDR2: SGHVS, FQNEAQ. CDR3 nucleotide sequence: TGTGCCAGCAGAGGACAGGGCGGCAATCAGCCCCAGCATTTT. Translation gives CASRGQGGNQPQHF.

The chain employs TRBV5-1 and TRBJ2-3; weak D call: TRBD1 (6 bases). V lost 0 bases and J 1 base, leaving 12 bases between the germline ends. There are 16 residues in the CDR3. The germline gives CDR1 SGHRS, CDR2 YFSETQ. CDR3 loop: CASSLGLGQRTDTQYF. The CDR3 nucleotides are TGCGCCAGCAGCTTGGGGCTTGGACAGCGCACAGATACGCAGTATTTT.

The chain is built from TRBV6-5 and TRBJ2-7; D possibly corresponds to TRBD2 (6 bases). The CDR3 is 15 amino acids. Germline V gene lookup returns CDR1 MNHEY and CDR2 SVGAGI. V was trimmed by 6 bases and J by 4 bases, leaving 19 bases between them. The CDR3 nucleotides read TGTGCCAGCAGCCTATTAGGCGGGGACTTATACGAGCAGTACTTC. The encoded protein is CASSLLGGDLYEQYF.

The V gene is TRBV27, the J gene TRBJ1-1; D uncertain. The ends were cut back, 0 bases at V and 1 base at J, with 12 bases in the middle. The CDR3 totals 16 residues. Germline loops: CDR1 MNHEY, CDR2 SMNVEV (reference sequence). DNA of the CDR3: TGTGCCAGCAGTTTATCGTCGTGGCGGGCGAACACTGAAGCTTTCTTT. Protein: CASSLSSWRANTEAFF.

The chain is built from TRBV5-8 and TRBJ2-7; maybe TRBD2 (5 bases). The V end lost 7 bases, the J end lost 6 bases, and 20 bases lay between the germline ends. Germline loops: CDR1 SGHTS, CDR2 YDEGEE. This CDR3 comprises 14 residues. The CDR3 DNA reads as TGTGCCAGCCATGCGGTGTCTAGCTGGGGCGAGCAGTACTTC. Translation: CASHAVSSWGEQYF. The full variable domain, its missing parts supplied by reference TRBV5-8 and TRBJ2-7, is EAGVTQSPTHLIKTRGQQATLRCSPISGHTSVYWYQQALGLGLQFLLWYDEGEERNRGNFPPRFSGRQFPNYSSELNVNALELEDSALYLCASHAVSSWGEQYFGPGTRLTVT.

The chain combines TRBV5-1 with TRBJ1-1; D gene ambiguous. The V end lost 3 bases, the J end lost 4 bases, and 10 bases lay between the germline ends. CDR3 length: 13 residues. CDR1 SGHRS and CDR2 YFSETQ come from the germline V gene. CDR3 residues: CASSSRRSTEAFF. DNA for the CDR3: TGCGCCAGCAGCTCTAGGAGGTCCACTGAAGCTTTCTTT. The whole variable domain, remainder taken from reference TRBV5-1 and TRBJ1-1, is KAGVTQTPRYLIKTRGQQVTLSCSPISGHRSVSWYQQTPGQGLQFLFEYFSETQRNKGNFPGRFSGRQFSNSRSEMNVSTLELGDSALYLCASSSRRSTEAFFGQGTRLTVV.

CDR3 DNA: TGCGCCAGCAGCTGGGGACAGGGGGCTGATGAGCAGTTCTTC. Its translation: CASSWGQGADEQFF. V usage is TRBV5-1 and J usage is TRBJ2-1; 12 nucleotides align to TRBD1. The V gene end was trimmed by 3 bases and the J gene end by 8 bases; junction bases not matched to a gene: 3. Germline V gene data show CDR1 as SGHRS and CDR2 as YFSETQ. The CDR3 extends over 14 amino acids.

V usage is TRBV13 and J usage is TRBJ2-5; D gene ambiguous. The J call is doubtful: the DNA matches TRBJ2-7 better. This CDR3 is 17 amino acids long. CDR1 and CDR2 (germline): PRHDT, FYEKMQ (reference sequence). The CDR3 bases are TGTGCCAGCAGCTTAAGAGTCGCGCTAGTACCTTCCTACGAGCAGTACTTC. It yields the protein CASSLRVALVPSYEQYF.

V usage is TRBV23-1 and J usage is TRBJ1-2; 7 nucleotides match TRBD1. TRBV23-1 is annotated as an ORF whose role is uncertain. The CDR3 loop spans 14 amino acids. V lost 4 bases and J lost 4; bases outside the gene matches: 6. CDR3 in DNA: TGCGCCAGCAGTCCCCGAGGGGGCCCCTATGGCTACACCTTC. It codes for CASSPRGGPYGYTF.

The CDR3 bases are TGTGCCAGCTTGGGACAGTATTCCTACGAGCAGTACTTC. Its translation is CASLGQYSYEQYF. This sequence joins TRBV2 and TRBJ2-7, with 7 bases fitting TRBD1. CDR3 size: 13 residues. Germline trimming cut 8 bases from V and 1 base from J; bases unmatched to any gene: 5. The V gene's germline CDR1 is SNHLY and CDR2 FYNNEI.

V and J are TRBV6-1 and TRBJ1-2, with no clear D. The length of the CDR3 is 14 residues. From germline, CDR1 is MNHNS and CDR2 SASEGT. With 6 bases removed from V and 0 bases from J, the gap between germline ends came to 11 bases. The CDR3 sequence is CASRSTQANYGYTF. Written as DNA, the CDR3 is TGTGCCAGCAGGTCGACTCAAGCTAACTATGGCTACACCTTC.

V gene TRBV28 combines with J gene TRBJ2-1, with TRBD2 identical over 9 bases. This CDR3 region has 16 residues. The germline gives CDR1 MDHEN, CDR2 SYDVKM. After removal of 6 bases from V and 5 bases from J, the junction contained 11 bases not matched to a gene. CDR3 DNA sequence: TGTGCCAGCAGCTACAATTTAGCGGGAGTCAACAATGAGCAGTTCTTC. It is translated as CASSYNLAGVNNEQFF.

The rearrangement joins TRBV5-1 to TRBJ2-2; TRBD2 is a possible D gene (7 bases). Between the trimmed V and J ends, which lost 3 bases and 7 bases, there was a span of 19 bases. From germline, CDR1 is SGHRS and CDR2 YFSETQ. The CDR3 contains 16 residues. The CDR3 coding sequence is TGCGCCAGCAGCTGGGGGGGCCGGGGGCGCATCGGGGAGCTGTTTTTT. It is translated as CASSWGGRGRIGELFF.

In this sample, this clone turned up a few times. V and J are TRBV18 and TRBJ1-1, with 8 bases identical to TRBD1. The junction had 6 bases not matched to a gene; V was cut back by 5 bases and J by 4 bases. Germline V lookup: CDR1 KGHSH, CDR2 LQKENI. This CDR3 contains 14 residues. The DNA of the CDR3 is TGTGCCAGCTCAATGCTAGACAGGGGCACTGAAGCTTTCTTT. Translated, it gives CASSMLDRGTEAFF.

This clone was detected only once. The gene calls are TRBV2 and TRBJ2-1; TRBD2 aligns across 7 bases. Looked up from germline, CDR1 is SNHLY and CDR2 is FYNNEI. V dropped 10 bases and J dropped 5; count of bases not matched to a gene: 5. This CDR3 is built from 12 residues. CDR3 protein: CAIRDYNNEQFF. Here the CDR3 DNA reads TGTGCCATCCGGGACTACAACAATGAGCAGTTCTTC.

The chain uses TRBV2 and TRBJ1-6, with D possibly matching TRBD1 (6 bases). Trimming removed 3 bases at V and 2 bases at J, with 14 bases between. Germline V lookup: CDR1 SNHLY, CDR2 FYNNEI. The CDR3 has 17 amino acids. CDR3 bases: TGTGCCAGCAGTGAGGGACACCTTATAACCTATAATTCACCCCTCCACTTT. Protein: CASSEGHLITYNSPLHF.

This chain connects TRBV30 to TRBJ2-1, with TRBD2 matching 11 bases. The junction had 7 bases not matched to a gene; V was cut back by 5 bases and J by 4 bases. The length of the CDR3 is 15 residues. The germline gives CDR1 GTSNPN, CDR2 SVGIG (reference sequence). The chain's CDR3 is CAWALGLADYNEQFF. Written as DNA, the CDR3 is TGTGCCTGGGCCTTGGGACTAGCGGATTACAATGAGCAGTTCTTC.

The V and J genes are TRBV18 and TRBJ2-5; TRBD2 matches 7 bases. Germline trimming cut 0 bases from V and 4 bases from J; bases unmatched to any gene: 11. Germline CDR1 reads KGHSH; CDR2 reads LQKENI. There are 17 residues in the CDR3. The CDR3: CASSPPERLASGETQYF. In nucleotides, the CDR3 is TGTGCCAGCTCACCACCGGAGAGACTAGCCTCGGGAGAGACCCAGTACTTC. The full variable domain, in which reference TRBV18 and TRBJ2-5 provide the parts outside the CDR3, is NAGVMQNPRHLVRRRGQEARLRCSPMKGHSHVYWYRQLPEEGLKFMVYLQKENIIDESGMPKERFSAEFPKEGPSILRIQQVVRGDSAAYFCASSPPERLASGETQYFGPGTRLLVL.

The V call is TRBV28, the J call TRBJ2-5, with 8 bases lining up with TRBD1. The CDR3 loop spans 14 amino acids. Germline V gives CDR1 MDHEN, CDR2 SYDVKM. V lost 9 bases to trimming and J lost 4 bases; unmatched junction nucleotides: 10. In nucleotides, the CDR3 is TGTGCCAGTAGGGTCCCAGGGGGCGTAGAGACCCAGTACTTC. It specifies CASRVPGGVETQYF.

CDR3 amino acids: CAFTGTGGPHGELFF. The DNA of the CDR3 is TGTGCCTTCACCGGGACAGGGGGCCCTCACGGGGAGCTGTTTTTT. V gene TRBV30 combines with J gene TRBJ2-2, with 12 bases lining up with TRBD1. V shed 7 bases and J 7 bases; nucleotides not matched to a gene: 10. The CDR3 consists of 15 residues. Per germline, CDR1 GTSNPN and CDR2 SVGIG (reference sequence).

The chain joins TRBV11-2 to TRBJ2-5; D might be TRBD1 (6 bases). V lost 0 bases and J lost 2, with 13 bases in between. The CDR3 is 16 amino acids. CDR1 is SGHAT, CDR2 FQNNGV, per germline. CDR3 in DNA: TGTGCCAGCAGCTTAGATGGCAGGGGTTTACAAGAGACCCAGTACTTC. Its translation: CASSLDGRGLQETQYF.

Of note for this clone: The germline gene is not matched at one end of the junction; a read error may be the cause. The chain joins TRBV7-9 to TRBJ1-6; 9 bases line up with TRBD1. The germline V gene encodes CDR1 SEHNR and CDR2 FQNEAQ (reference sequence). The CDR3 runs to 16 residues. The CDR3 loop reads CSSSYGQGLILSPLHF. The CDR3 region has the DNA TGTTCCAGCAGCTATGGACAGGGGCTGATTTTGTCACCCCTCCACTTT.